The 17 T cell receptor beta chains presented below share a single source sample, sequenced in a study of T cell responses to AZD1222 COVID-19 vaccine. Method: immunoSEQ multiplex PCR; TCRdb's copy keeps in-frame clones and lacks some. This table has over 100,000 clones, around nine tenths appearing once. Sequencing used peripheral blood, obtained on day 0 of AZD1222 vaccination. Receptors originate from an adult in good health.

The gene calls are TRBV28 and TRBJ2-5, with 9 bases fitting TRBD2. Germline V CDR1 and CDR2: MDHEN, SYDVKM. CDR3 length equals 17 residues. V trimming: 6 bases; J trimming: 7 bases; junction bases outside the gene matches: 18. The CDR3, as DNA: TGTGCCAGCAGCTCCGGCCCCATAGCGGGGGCGGGCGTGACCCAGTACTTC. This sequence encodes CASSSGPIAGAGVTQYF.

The chain links TRBV29-1 to TRBJ1-1, with 9 bases that match TRBD1. Germline-derived CDR1 and CDR2 are SQVTM and ANQGSEA. The CDR3 runs 14 residues. V was pared by 7 bases and J by 1 base, with 7 bases of the junction left unmatched. The CDR3 nucleotides are TGCAGCGCGGTAGGGACAGGGCAGAACACTGAAGCTTTCTTT. Translated: CSAVGTGQNTEAFF.

The V gene is TRBV4-2, the J gene TRBJ2-1; 9 nucleotides agree with TRBD2. The length of the CDR3 is 18 residues. With 0 bases clipped from V and 4 bases from J, the junction kept 10 bases outside the gene matches. Germline-derived CDR1 and CDR2 are LGHNA and YNFKEQ. CDR3 nucleotide sequence: TGTGCCAGCAGCCAAGATTTAAATCGCGGGGGGGCGTACAATGAGCAGTTCTTC. This encodes CASSQDLNRGGAYNEQFF.

The genes are TRBV12-2 and TRBJ1-1. TRBV12-2 is described as a pseudogene. The CDR3 has 16 amino acids. This chain's CDR3 is CTSRLGTGIVNTEAFF. DNA for the CDR3: TGTACAAGTCGCTTAGGGACCGGGATCGTGAACACTGAAGCTTTCTTT.

CDR3 protein: CASSRDQETQYF. The CDR3 DNA sequence: TGTGCCAGCAGCCGTGATCAAGAGACCCAGTACTTC. The chain uses TRBV7-8 and TRBJ2-5; D is ambiguous. The CDR3 is made up of 12 amino acids. The germline CDR1 and CDR2 sequences are SGHVS and FQNEAQ. V lost 5 bases and J lost 2, with 6 bases in between. The whole variable domain, remainder taken from reference TRBV7-8 and TRBJ2-5, is GAGVSQSPRYKVAKRGQDVALRCDPISGHVSLFWYQQALGQGPEFLTYFQNEAQLDKSGLPSDRFFAERPEGSVSTLKIQRTQQEDSAVYLCASSRDQETQYFGPGTRLLVL.

The table lists this clone with a count of one. The chain combines TRBV7-8 with TRBJ1-2; perhaps TRBD1 as D (5 bases). Germline V gene data show CDR1 as SGHVS and CDR2 as FQNEAQ. The CDR3 contains 14 residues. With 2 bases removed from V and 0 bases from J, the gap between germline ends came to 7 bases. The DNA of the CDR3 is TGTGCCAGCAGCTTAAGGGGCTCTAACTATGGCTACACCTTC. As protein: CASSLRGSNYGYTF.

The chain carries TRBV7-6 and TRBJ2-7, with 10 bases fitting TRBD1. The germline V gene encodes CDR1 SGHVS and CDR2 FNYEAQ. This CDR3 is built from 15 residues. Trimming at V came to 0 bases and at J to 3 bases, leaving 2 bases not matched to a gene. CDR3 DNA: TGTGCCAGCAGCTTAGCAGGACAGGGGGGCTACGAGCAGTACTTC. Translating gives CASSLAGQGGYEQYF.

The table lists this clone with a count of one. V and J are TRBV7-9 and TRBJ2-7; 10 nucleotides agree with TRBD1. Per the germline V gene, CDR1 is SEHNR and CDR2 is FQNEAQ (reference sequence). Trimming took 5 bases from V and 4 from J; bases not matched to a gene: 8. The CDR3 spans 15 residues. The CDR3 sequence: CASSPGQGSGYEQYF. Written as DNA, the CDR3 is TGTGCCAGCAGCCCGGGACAGGGGAGCGGGTACGAGCAGTACTTC.

The chain is built from TRBV4-3 and TRBJ2-4; 8 bases are shared with TRBD1. The CDR3 runs 16 residues. Trimming removed 0 bases from V and 15 bases from J; junction bases left unmatched: 16. CDR1 LGHNA and CDR2 YSLEER come from the germline V gene. The CDR3 DNA is TGCGCCAGCAGCCAAGACGAGACAGGGGAGGTAGGCTTTCGGTACTTC. Translated, it gives CASSQDETGEVGFRYF.

The chain combines TRBV9 with TRBJ2-7; D is tentatively TRBD1 or TRBD2 (5 bases each). The CDR3 covers 14 residues. Looked up from germline, CDR1 is SGDLS and CDR2 is YYNGEE. V was cut by 3 bases and J by 4 bases, with 14 bases left in between. This chain's CDR3 is CASSERGTDYEQYF. In DNA, the CDR3 is TGTGCCAGCAGCGAGAGAGGGACGGATTACGAGCAGTACTTC.

The chain couples TRBV6-5 to TRBJ2-5; no firm D call. With 2 bases removed from V and 1 base from J, the gap between germline ends came to 8 bases. The CDR3 loop spans 14 amino acids. CDR1 is MNHEY, CDR2 SVGAGI, per germline. The CDR3 DNA reads as TGTGCCAGCAGTTACGGCTCTATCCAAGAGACCCAGTACTTC. Translated, it gives CASSYGSIQETQYF.

The V call is TRBV2, the J call TRBJ1-6; 7 nucleotides line up with TRBD1. J was trimmed by 8 bases and V by 6 bases; bases with no gene match: 4. Germline CDR1 reads SNHLY; CDR2 reads FYNNEI. CDR3 length equals 13 residues. The CDR3, as DNA: TGTGCCAGCAGCCCAGACAGGGATTCACCCCTCCACTTT. Translating it yields CASSPDRDSPLHF.

The chain links TRBV6-5 to TRBJ1-3; D is uncertain. CDR1 MNHEY and CDR2 SVGAGI come from the germline V gene. V shed 0 bases and J shed 0 bases, with 9 bases lying between them. The CDR3 is 16 residues long. As DNA, the CDR3 is TGTGCCAGCAGTTACTCCGGCGCAAGCTCTGGAAACACCATATATTTT. It yields the protein CASSYSGASSGNTIYF.

The rearrangement joins TRBV10-1 to TRBJ1-1; D uncertain. The CDR3 runs 13 residues. The V gene's germline CDR1 is WNHNN and CDR2 SYGVQD (reference sequence). Deletions cut 6 bases from V and 1 base from J, with 9 bases between. For the CDR3, the DNA is TGCGCCAGCAGGCGAGGAAGGAACACTGAAGCTTTCTTT. Translation gives CASRRGRNTEAFF.

The genes are TRBV27 and TRBJ1-6; 7 bases match TRBD1. Germline assignment: CDR1 MNHEY and CDR2 SMNVEV (reference sequence). The CDR3 is made up of 17 amino acids. The V segment lost 3 bases and the J segment 5 bases; nucleotides outside the gene matches: 10. CDR3 DNA sequence: TGTGCCAGCAGTTTCAGGGGGTCTTTATCCCATAATTCACCCCTCCACTTT. Translation gives CASSFRGSLSHNSPLHF.

This sequence joins TRBV9 and TRBJ2-2, with 7 nucleotides matching TRBD1. CDR1 is SGDLS, CDR2 YYNGEE, per germline. The V and J ends lost 2 bases and 1 base, in that order; junction bases with no gene match: 8. The CDR3 runs to 17 residues. The CDR3 is CASSVRRDSGNTGELFF. In DNA, the CDR3 is TGTGCCAGCAGCGTCCGCCGGGACAGTGGGAACACCGGGGAGCTGTTTTTT.

The table lists this clone with a count of one. Here the CDR3 reads CASSLLQNNYGYTF. CDR3 bases: TGTGCCAGCAGCCTTCTACAGAATAACTATGGCTACACCTTC. This rearrangement joins TRBV7-2 to TRBJ1-2; D is uncertain. V lost 5 bases, J lost 1 base, and 11 bases lay in between. Per germline, CDR1 SGHTA and CDR2 FQGNSA. The CDR3 covers 14 residues.